These 25 T cell receptor beta chains were all obtained from the same sample, sequenced in a study of identical twins' blood T cells. MiXCR, run by TCRdb on the 5' RACE reads, gives a single entry per CDR3 protein. Here the sample spans 350,000 to 400,000 distinct CDR3 sequences, roughly 31% being singletons. Input material: PBMCs. All receptors come from a woman aged 18-55 years in good health.

The chain uses TRBV28 and TRBJ1-1; D is unclear. The CDR3 length is 12 residues. Trimming took 2 bases from V and 10 from J, leaving 11 bases between them. Germline CDR1 MDHEN, CDR2 SYDVKM. The CDR3 loop reads CASSLVGKPAFF. CDR3 DNA: TGTGCCAGCAGTTTAGTCGGGAAACCAGCTTTCTTT. Full variable domain (outside the CDR3, taken from reference TRBV28 and TRBJ1-1): DVKVTQSSRYLVKRTGEKVFLECVQDMDHENMFWYRQDPGLGLRLIYFSYDVKMKEKGDIPEGYSVSREKKERFSLILESASTNQTSMYLCASSLVGKPAFFGQGTRLTVV.

The CDR3 loop is CASSLGDTRLGNTIYF. The CDR3 coding sequence is TGTGCCAGCAGCTTAGGGGACACCCGTTTGGGAAACACCATATATTTT. The V gene is TRBV7-9, the J gene TRBJ1-3; possible D gene TRBD1, 6 bases. Trimming shortened V by 1 base and J by 4 bases, and 14 bases separated the two germline ends. The germline V gene has CDR1 SEHNR and CDR2 FQNEAQ (reference sequence). The CDR3 is made up of 16 amino acids.

This chain links TRBV3-1 with TRBJ2-2; 12 bases align to TRBD2. From germline, CDR1 is LGHDT and CDR2 YNNKEL (reference sequence). J gave up 7 bases and V 3 bases, and 12 bases lay outside the gene matches. The CDR3 length is 18 residues. The CDR3 loop is CASSHRSGLAGQYGELFF. The CDR3 region has the DNA TGTGCCAGCAGCCATCGATCCGGACTAGCGGGACAATACGGGGAGCTGTTTTTT.

This sequence joins TRBV18 and TRBJ2-3, with TRBD2 matching over 8 bases. Germline values: CDR1 KGHSH, CDR2 LQKENI. J gave up 1 base and V 3 bases, and 9 bases lay outside the gene matches. CDR3 length: 17 residues. The CDR3 protein is CASSPFFSGTGTDTQYF. CDR3 nucleotide sequence: TGTGCCAGCTCACCGTTCTTTAGCGGGACTGGCACAGATACGCAGTATTTT.

This clonotype was observed a few times. The chain couples TRBV29-1 to TRBJ2-7; a weak D match, TRBD2 (5 bases). With 3 bases removed from V and 4 bases from J, the gap between germline ends came to 7 bases. The CDR3 consists of 11 residues. Per the germline V gene, CDR1 is SQVTM and CDR2 is ANQGSEA. CDR3 DNA: TGCAGCGTTGATTCGGGGTACGAGCAGTACTTC. This codes for CSVDSGYEQYF.

About this clonotype: Compared with germline, one end of the junction differs, possibly owing to a read error. V and J are TRBV7-2 and TRBJ2-3; TRBD2 is a possible D gene (6 bases). The CDR3 length is 16 residues. Germline assignment: CDR1 SGHTA and CDR2 FQGNSA. CDR3 sequence reads: CAGSFVAGYSTDTQYF. The CDR3 DNA reads as TGTGCCGGCAGCTTTGTGGCGGGATATAGCACAGATACGCAGTATTTT.

This sequence joins TRBV5-1 and TRBJ2-3; 11 positions match TRBD2. This CDR3 contains 18 residues. Germline trimming cut 3 bases from V and 0 bases from J; bases unmatched to any gene: 9. CDR1 is SGHRS and CDR2 is YFSETQ in the germline V gene. The CDR3 sequence is CASSSSETSGKSTDTQYF. CDR3 coding DNA: TGCGCCAGCAGCTCGTCCGAGACTAGCGGGAAAAGCACAGATACGCAGTATTTT.

Details on this clonotype: It may be a read error: a sequence one base away is much more abundant. The V call is TRBV6-5, the J call TRBJ1-2, with D unclear. Per the germline V gene, CDR1 is MNHEY and CDR2 is SVGAGI. The CDR3 contains 14 residues. The CDR3 DNA is TGTGCCAGCAGTTACTCTGAGAGGGTTGGTGGCCACACCTTC. It specifies CASSYSERVGGHTF.

This clonotype appeared a few times. The genes are TRBV13 and TRBJ1-5, with a tentative D call TRBD1 (6 bases). Per the germline V gene, CDR1 is PRHDT and CDR2 is FYEKMQ (reference sequence). Trimming shortened V by 0 bases and J by 4 bases, and 13 bases separated the two germline ends. The CDR3 totals 16 residues. As DNA, the CDR3 is TGTGCCAGCAGCTTAGGAGGGGGGATGATGAATCAGCCCCAGCATTTT. This codes for CASSLGGGMMNQPQHF.

J is TRBJ1-1 and V is TRBV29-1; D is unclear. Germline values: CDR1 SQVTM, CDR2 ANQGSEA. V dropped 7 bases and J dropped 12 bases, with 18 bases sitting between them. This CDR3 has 11 residues. CDR3 sequence (DNA): TGCAGCGCGTACCCTGAGATGACGACTTTCTTT. The encoded protein is CSAYPEMTTFF.

This chain joins TRBV20-1 and TRBJ1-1, with TRBD1 matching over 7 bases. The CDR3 totals 12 residues. J lost 1 base, V lost 6 bases, and 2 bases had no gene match. Per the germline V gene, CDR1 is DFQATT and CDR2 is SNEGSKA (reference sequence). Written as DNA, the CDR3 is TGCAGTGCCTGGGACAGGAACACTGAAGCTTTCTTT. Protein sequence: CSAWDRNTEAFF.

This clonotype was observed at least ten times. V gene TRBV6-6 combines with J gene TRBJ2-6; TRBD1 might be the D (5 bases). V lost 3 bases and J 0 bases, leaving 9 bases between the germline ends. This CDR3 spans 16 amino acids. The germline V gene has CDR1 MNHNY and CDR2 SVGAGI (reference sequence). In DNA, the CDR3 is TGTGCCAGCAGTTATTCCGACAGCTCTGGGGCCAACGTCCTGACTTTC. Encoded protein: CASSYSDSSGANVLTF.

The chain joins TRBV20-1 to TRBJ2-1; 9 nucleotides line up with TRBD2. The CDR3 consists of 14 residues. CDR1 and CDR2 (germline): DFQATT, SNEGSKA (reference sequence). Germline trimming cut 2 bases from V and 7 bases from J; bases unmatched to any gene: 6. The CDR3 DNA is TGCAGTGCTAGAAAAGCGGGGGGTCGGAATGAGCAGTTCTTC. Translated, it gives CSARKAGGRNEQFF.

In the case of this clonotype: A much larger clone is a single base away; this may be a read error. The chain has TRBV6-2 or TRBV6-3 and TRBJ1-5; a weak D match, TRBD1 (5 bases). The J call is doubtful: the DNA matches TRBJ2-3 better. Looked up from germline, CDR1 is MNHEY and CDR2 is SVGEGT. The length of the CDR3 is 13 residues. CDR3 in amino acids: CASEDTGNQPQYF. In DNA form, the CDR3 reads TGTGCCAGCGAGGACACCGGCAATCAGCCCCAGTATTTT.

CDR3 bases: TGCAGTGCTAGTAGTGGGGAAGAGACCCAGTACTTC. Amino acids: CSASSGEETQYF. The chain has TRBV20-1 and TRBJ2-5; D is ambiguous. Trimming shortened V by 3 bases and J by 3 bases, and 8 bases separated the two germline ends. The CDR3 covers 12 residues. Germline CDR1 is DFQATT and CDR2 is SNEGSKA (reference sequence).

The chain couples TRBV20-1 to TRBJ1-2, with TRBD1 matching over 8 bases. J gave up 0 bases and V 6 bases, and 6 bases lay outside the gene matches. Germline V gene data show CDR1 as DFQATT and CDR2 as SNEGSKA (reference sequence). The CDR3 has 14 residues. CDR3 residues: CSAPPGQANYGYTF. Here the CDR3 DNA reads TGCAGTGCCCCCCCGGGACAGGCTAACTATGGCTACACCTTC.

This clonotype was counted ten times or more. DNA for the CDR3: TGTGCCATCAGTGAGATGCGCGGGAGGGCCAATGAGCAGTTCTTC. Translating it yields CAISEMRGRANEQFF. This chain uses TRBV10-3 with TRBJ2-1, with 9 positions matching TRBD2. The CDR3 is made up of 15 amino acids. Germline values: CDR1 ENHRY, CDR2 SYGVKD. V trimming: 2 bases; J trimming: 6 bases; junction bases outside the gene matches: 5.

This clonotype was picked up many times. Written as DNA, the CDR3 is TGTGCCAGCAGTGAAACTGGAGTGAGGAAATACACCTTC. Translating gives CASSETGVRKYTF. The J gene is TRBJ1-2, the V gene TRBV7-9, with D hard to call. V lost 6 bases, J lost 11 bases, and 19 bases lay in between. The CDR3 loop spans 13 amino acids. Per the germline V gene, CDR1 is SEHNR and CDR2 is FQNEAQ (reference sequence).

A few counts support this clonotype. The V gene is TRBV27, the J gene TRBJ1-5, with D uncertain. Germline values: CDR1 MNHEY, CDR2 SMNVEV (reference sequence). The CDR3 has 9 residues. V dropped 11 bases and J dropped 9 bases, with 8 bases sitting between them. CDR3 sequence: CASGRPQHF. In DNA, the CDR3 is TGTGCCTCCGGGCGGCCCCAGCATTTT.

The V call is TRBV19, the J call TRBJ2-1, with TRBD2 matching over 11 bases. V shed 8 bases and J 10 bases; nucleotides not matched to a gene: 10. This CDR3 comprises 14 residues. Germline-derived CDR1 and CDR2 are LNHDA and SQIVND (reference sequence). The CDR3 region has the DNA TGTGCCAGTCGTAATAGCGGGGGGGCGAGGGAGCAGTTCTTC. Amino acids: CASRNSGGAREQFF.

Concerning this clonotype itself: Germline is not matched at one junction end, which may reflect a read error. The chain links TRBV7-8 to TRBJ1-2; TRBD1 is a possible D gene (6 bases). The CDR3 runs 16 residues. Germline CDR1 SGHVS, CDR2 FQNEAQ. The CDR3 sequence: CASSLVTGREYYGHTF. CDR3 sequence (DNA): TGTGCCAGCAGCTTAGTTACAGGGAGGGAGTACTATGGCCACACCTTC.

This clonotype was observed a few times. The genes are TRBV14 and TRBJ2-1; 10 positions match TRBD2. This CDR3 has 16 residues. CDR1 is SGHDN, CDR2 FVKESK, per germline. With 1 base clipped from V and 4 bases from J, the junction kept 4 bases outside the gene matches. The CDR3 sequence: CASSQVAGGFYNEQFF. The CDR3, as DNA: TGTGCCAGCAGCCAAGTAGCGGGGGGATTTTACAATGAGCAGTTCTTC.

V gene TRBV20-1 combines with J gene TRBJ2-7; 10 positions agree with TRBD1. The V segment lost 4 bases and the J segment 4 bases; nucleotides outside the gene matches: 7. In germline, CDR1 is DFQATT, CDR2 SNEGSKA (reference sequence). The CDR3 has 14 residues. The CDR3 sequence: CSAILGQGLYEQYF. The DNA of the CDR3 is TGCAGTGCTATCCTGGGACAGGGGTTATACGAGCAGTACTTC.

The J gene is TRBJ2-1, the V gene TRBV7-8; TRBD1 or TRBD2 may be the D gene (5 bases each). The V gene's germline CDR1 is SGHVS and CDR2 FQNEAQ. Trimming shortened V by 0 bases and J by 5 bases, and 5 bases separated the two germline ends. This CDR3 contains 13 residues. The CDR3 coding sequence is TGTGCCAGCAGCTTAGCGGGACACAATGAGCAGTTCTTC. Protein: CASSLAGHNEQFF. The whole variable domain, filled in from reference TRBV7-8 and TRBJ2-1, reads GAGVSQSPRYKVAKRGQDVALRCDPISGHVSLFWYQQALGQGPEFLTYFQNEAQLDKSGLPSDRFFAERPEGSVSTLKIQRTQQEDSAVYLCASSLAGHNEQFFGPGTRLTVL.

This rearrangement joins TRBV20-1 to TRBJ1-1, with D perhaps TRBD1 (6 bases). There are 14 residues in the CDR3. The V gene lost 0 bases and the J gene lost 7 bases, with 15 bases spanning the gap. CDR1 is DFQATT, CDR2 SNEGSKA, per germline (reference sequence). The CDR3 is CSARDQGRGNEAFF. The CDR3, as DNA: TGCAGTGCTAGAGATCAGGGGCGGGGTAATGAAGCTTTCTTT.